This T cell receptor (beta chain) was sequenced in a study of blood T cell repertoires in COVID-19. Turning to the study itself: Sites across the United States, Italy and Spain contributed samples from acute and convalescent COVID-19.

The protocol was immunoSEQ multiplex PCR, while the TCRdb copy is restricted to in-frame clones and leaves out a portion. Of fewer than 500,000 clones listed, about four fifths are singletons. The source material was peripheral blood. The receptor's source is a human donor with acute or convalescent COVID-19. The donor label of this sample is uncertain.

In DNA, the CDR3 is TGCGCCAGCAGTGGGACAGGGCGTCCCTATGGCTACACCTTC. This translates into CASSGTGRPYGYTF. The chain has TRBV10-1 and TRBJ1-2; 8 nucleotides align to TRBD1. Germline assignment: CDR1 WNHNN and CDR2 SYGVQD (reference sequence). V shed 4 bases, J shed 4 bases, and the junction held 5 bases outside the gene matches. CDR3 size: 14 residues.